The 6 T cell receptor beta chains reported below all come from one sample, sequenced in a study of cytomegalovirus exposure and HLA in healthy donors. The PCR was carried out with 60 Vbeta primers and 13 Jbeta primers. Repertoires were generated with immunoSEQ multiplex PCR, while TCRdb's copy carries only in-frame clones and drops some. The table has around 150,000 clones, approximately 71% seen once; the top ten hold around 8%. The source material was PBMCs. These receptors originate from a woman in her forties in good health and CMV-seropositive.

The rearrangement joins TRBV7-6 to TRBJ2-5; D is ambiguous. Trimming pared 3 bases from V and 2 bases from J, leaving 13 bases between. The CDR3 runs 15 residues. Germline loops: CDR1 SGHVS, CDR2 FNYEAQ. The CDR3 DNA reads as TGTGCCAGCAGCTTCTCTGGAACAGCTCAAGAGACCCAGTACTTC. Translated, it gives CASSFSGTAQETQYF.

The CDR3 sequence: CASSRSGKNTGELFF. DNA for the CDR3: TGTGCCAGCAGCCGAAGCGGGAAGAACACCGGGGAGCTGTTTTTT. This rearrangement joins TRBV11-1 to TRBJ2-2; 7 positions match TRBD2. CDR1 and CDR2 from the germline V gene are SGHAT and FQDESV (reference sequence). CDR3 length: 15 amino acids. Trimming took 5 bases from V and 1 from J; bases not matched to a gene: 4.

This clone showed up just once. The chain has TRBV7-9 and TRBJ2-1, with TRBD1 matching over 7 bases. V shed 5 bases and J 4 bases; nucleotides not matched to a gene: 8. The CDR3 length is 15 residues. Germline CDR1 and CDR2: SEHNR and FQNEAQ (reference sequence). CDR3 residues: CASSQGGKGYNEQFF. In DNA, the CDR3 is TGTGCCAGCAGCCAAGGGGGCAAAGGATACAATGAGCAGTTCTTC.

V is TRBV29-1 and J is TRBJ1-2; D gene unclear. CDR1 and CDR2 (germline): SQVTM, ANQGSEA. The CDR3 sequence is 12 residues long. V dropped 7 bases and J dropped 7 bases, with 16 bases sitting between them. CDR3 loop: CSATLSVGGYTF. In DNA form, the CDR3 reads TGCAGCGCCACTTTGTCCGTTGGTGGCTACACCTTC.

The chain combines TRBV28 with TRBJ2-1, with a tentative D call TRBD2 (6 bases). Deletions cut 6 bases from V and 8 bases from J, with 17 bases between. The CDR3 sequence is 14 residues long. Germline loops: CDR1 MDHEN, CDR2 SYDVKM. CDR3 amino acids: CASSGGTPNDEQFF. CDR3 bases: TGTGCCAGCAGCGGCGGGACCCCAAATGATGAGCAGTTCTTC.

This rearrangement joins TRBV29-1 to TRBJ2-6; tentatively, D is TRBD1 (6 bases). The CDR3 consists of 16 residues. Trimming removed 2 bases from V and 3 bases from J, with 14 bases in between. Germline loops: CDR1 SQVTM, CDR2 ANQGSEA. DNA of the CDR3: TGCAGCGTTGAACTGGACAGCTTAAATGGGGCCAACGTCCTGACTTTC. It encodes CSVELDSLNGANVLTF.